This T cell receptor beta chain is from a study of T cell responses to AZD1222 COVID-19 vaccine. Study results and limitations: Repertoires were collected only later (after the peak T cell response had occurred). Spike-wide vaccine-associated CD4 TCRs dominated at 160-218 and 743-854.

Concerning this clone itself: Its antigen is as yet unknown.

V was trimmed by 4 bases and J by 3 bases, leaving 15 bases between them. The germline V gene encodes CDR1 SGHRS and CDR2 YFSETQ. The length of the CDR3 is 15 residues. The data were produced by immunoSEQ multiplex PCR, yet TCRdb's version contains in-frame clones alone and is incomplete. Among about 110,000 clones listed, about nine tenths were seen once. The source material was peripheral blood, sampled on day 0 of AZD1222 vaccination. V is TRBV5-1 and J is TRBJ2-3; D gene unclear. This TCR was recovered from an adult in good health. The CDR3 bases are TGCGCCAGCAGCCCCGGCTCCTCTCGGACAGATACGCAGTATTTT. It translates to CASSPGSSRTDTQYF.